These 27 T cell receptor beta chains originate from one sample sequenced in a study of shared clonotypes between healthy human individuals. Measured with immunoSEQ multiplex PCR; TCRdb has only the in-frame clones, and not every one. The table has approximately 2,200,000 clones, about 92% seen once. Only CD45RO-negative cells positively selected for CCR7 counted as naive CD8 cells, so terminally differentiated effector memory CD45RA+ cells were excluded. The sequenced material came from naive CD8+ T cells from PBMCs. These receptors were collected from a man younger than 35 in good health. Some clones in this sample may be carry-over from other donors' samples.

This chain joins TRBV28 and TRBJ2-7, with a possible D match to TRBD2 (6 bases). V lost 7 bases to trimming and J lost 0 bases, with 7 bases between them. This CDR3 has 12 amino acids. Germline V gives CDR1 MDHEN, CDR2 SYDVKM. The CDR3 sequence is CASIGSSYEQYF. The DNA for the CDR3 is TGTGCCAGCATCGGGAGCTCCTACGAGCAGTACTTC. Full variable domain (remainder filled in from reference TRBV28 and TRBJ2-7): DVKVTQSSRYLVKRTGEKVFLECVQDMDHENMFWYRQDPGLGLRLIYFSYDVKMKEKGDIPEGYSVSREKKERFSLILESASTNQTSMYLCASIGSSYEQYFGPGTRLTVT.

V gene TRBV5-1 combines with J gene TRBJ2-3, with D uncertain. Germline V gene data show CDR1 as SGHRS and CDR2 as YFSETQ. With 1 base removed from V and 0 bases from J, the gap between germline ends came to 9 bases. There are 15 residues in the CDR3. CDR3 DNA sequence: TGCGCCAGCAGCTTGCTAAGTTCTAGCACAGATACGCAGTATTTT. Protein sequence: CASSLLSSSTDTQYF.

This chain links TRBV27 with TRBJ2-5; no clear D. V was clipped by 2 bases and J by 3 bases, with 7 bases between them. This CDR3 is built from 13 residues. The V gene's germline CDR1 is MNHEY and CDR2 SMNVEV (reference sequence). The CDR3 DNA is TGTGCCAGCAGTTTAGCCCTAAAAGAGACCCAGTACTTC. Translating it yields CASSLALKETQYF.

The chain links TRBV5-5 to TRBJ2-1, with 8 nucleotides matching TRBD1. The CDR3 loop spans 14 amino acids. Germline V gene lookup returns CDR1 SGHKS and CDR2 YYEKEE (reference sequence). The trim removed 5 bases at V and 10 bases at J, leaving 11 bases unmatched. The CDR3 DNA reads TGTGCCAGCAGACTCCCCGGGACAGGTGGCGAGCAGTTCTTC. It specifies CASRLPGTGGEQFF.

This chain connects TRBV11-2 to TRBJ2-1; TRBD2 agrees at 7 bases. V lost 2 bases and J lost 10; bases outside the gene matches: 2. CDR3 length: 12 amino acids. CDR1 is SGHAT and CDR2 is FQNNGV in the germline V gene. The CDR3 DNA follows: TGTGCCAGCAGCTTAAAAGCGGGGGAGCAGTTCTTC. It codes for CASSLKAGEQFF.

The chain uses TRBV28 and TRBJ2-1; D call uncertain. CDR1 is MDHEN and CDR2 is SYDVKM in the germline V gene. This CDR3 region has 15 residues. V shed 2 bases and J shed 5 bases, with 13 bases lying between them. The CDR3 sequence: CASSLRAPAHNEQFF. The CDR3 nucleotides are TGTGCCAGCAGTTTACGAGCTCCTGCCCACAATGAGCAGTTCTTC.

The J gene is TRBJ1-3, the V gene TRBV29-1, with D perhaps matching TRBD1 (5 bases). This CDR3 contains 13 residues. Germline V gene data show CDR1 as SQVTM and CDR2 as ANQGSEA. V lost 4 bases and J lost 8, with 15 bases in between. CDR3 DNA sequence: TGCAGCGTTGTGGTGGGCCTGGGGGACACCATATATTTT. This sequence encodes CSVVVGLGDTIYF.

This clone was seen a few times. CDR3 sequence: CASSLVRDSGYEQYF. The CDR3 coding sequence is TGTGCCAGCAGCTTGGTTCGGGACAGTGGGTACGAGCAGTACTTC. The gene calls are TRBV5-5 and TRBJ2-7; 7 bases align to TRBD1. The CDR3 covers 15 residues. CDR1 and CDR2 from the germline V gene are SGHKS and YYEKEE (reference sequence). Unmatched junction bases numbered 7, after V lost 0 bases and J lost 4 bases.

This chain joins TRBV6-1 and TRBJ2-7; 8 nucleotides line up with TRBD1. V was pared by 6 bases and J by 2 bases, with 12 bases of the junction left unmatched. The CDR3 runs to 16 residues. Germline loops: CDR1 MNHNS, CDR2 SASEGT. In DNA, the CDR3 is TGTGCCAGCAGAGAATTTCAGGGGGCTCTAGCCTACGAGCAGTACTTC. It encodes CASREFQGALAYEQYF.

The CDR3 reads CAISEGQPAGYTF. The DNA for the CDR3 is TGTGCCATCAGTGAAGGACAGCCAGCTGGCTACACCTTC. This chain uses TRBV10-3 with TRBJ1-2, with D perhaps matching TRBD1 (6 bases). Per germline, CDR1 ENHRY and CDR2 SYGVKD. The CDR3 covers 13 residues. Trimming pared 3 bases from V and 7 bases from J, leaving 12 bases between.

CDR3 in amino acids: CASSVDGGTPQETQYF. DNA for the CDR3: TGTGCCAGCAGCGTAGACGGTGGGACGCCGCAAGAGACCCAGTACTTC. The chain links TRBV9 to TRBJ2-5; TRBD1 or TRBD2 may be the D gene (5 bases each). The CDR3 totals 16 residues. V lost 0 bases and J lost 2, with 14 bases in between. CDR1 and CDR2 (germline): SGDLS, YYNGEE.

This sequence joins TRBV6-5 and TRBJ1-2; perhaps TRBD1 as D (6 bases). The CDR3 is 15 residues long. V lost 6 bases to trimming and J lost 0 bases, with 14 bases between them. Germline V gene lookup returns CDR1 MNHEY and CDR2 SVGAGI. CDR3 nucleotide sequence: TGTGCCAGCAGCCCTCGCCAGGGGTCTAACTATGGCTACACCTTC. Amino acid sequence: CASSPRQGSNYGYTF.

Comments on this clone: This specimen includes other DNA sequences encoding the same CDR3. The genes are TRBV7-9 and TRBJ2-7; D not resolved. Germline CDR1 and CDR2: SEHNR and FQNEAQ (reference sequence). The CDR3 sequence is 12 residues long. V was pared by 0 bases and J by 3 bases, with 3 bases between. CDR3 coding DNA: TGTGCCAGCAGCTTAGCCTTCTACGAGCAGTACTTC. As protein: CASSLAFYEQYF.

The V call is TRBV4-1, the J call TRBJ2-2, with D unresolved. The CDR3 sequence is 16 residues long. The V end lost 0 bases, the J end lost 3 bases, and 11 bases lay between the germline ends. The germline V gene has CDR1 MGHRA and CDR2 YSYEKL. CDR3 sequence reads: CASSQDQFRDTGELFF. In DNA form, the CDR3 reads TGCGCCAGCAGCCAAGATCAGTTTCGGGACACCGGGGAGCTGTTTTTT.

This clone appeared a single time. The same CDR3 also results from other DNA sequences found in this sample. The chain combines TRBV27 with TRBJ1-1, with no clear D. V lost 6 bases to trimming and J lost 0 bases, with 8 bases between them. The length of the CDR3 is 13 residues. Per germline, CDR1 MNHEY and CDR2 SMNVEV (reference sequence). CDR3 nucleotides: TGTGCCAGCAGCCTTCTGATGAACACTGAAGCTTTCTTT. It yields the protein CASSLLMNTEAFF.

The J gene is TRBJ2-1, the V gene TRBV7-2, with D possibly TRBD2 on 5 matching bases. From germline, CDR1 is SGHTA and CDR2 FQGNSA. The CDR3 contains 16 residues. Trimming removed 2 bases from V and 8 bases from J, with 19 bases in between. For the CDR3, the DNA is TGTGCCAGCAGCTTAATCGCGGGCGGAATCGGCGATGAGCAGTTCTTC. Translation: CASSLIAGGIGDEQFF.

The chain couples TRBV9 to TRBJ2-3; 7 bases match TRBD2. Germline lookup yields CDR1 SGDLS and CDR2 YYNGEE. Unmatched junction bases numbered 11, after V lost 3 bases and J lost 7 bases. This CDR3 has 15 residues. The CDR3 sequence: CASSDEGGPEYTQYF. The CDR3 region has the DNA TGTGCCAGCAGCGATGAGGGAGGGCCTGAATATACGCAGTATTTT.

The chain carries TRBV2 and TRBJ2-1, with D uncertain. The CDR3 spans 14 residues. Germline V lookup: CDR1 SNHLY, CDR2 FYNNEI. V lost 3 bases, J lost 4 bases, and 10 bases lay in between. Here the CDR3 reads CASSDTERYNEQFF. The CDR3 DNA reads TGTGCCAGCAGTGACACAGAACGGTACAATGAGCAGTTCTTC.

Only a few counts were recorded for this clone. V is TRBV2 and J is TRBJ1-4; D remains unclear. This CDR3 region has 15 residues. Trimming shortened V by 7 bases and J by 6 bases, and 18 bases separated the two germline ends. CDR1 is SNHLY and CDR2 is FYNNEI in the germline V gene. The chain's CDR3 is CASTGYGLGDEKLFF. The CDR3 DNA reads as TGTGCCAGCACCGGGTATGGGCTCGGGGATGAAAAACTGTTTTTT.

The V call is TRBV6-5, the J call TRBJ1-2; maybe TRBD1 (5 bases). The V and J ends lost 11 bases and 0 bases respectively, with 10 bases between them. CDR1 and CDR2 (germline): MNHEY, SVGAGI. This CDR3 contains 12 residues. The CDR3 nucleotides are TGTGCCCGAAGAGGGGCTAACTATGGCTACACCTTC. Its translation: CARRGANYGYTF.

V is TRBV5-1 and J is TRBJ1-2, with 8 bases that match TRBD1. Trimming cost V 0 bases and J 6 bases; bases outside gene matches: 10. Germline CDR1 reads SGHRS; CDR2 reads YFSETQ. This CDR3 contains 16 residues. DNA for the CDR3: TGCGCCAGCAGCTTGGGACAGGGGACTTTAGAGGATGGCTACACCTTC. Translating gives CASSLGQGTLEDGYTF.

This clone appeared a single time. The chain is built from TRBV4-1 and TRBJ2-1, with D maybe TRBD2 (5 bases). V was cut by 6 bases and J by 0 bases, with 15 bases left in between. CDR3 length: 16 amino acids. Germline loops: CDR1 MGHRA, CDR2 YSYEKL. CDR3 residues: CASSMSGKGSYNEQFF. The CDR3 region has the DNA TGCGCCAGCAGTATGTCGGGGAAGGGCTCCTACAATGAGCAGTTCTTC.

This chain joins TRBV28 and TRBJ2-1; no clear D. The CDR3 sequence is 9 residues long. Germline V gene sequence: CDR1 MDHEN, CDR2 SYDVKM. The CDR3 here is CGALNEQFF. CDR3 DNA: TGTGGGGCTCTCAATGAGCAGTTCTTC.

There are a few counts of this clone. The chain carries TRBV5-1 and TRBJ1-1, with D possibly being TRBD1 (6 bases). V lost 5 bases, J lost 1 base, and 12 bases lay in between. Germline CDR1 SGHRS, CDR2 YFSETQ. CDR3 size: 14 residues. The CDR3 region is CASRPTGKNTEAFF. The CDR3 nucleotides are TGCGCCAGCAGACCAACAGGGAAGAACACTGAAGCTTTCTTT.

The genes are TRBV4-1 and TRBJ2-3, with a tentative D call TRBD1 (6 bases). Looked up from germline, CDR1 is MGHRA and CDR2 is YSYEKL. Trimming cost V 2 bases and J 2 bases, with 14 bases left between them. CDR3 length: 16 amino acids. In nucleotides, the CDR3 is TGCGCCAGCAGCCAAAACCCGGGACACACCACAGATACGCAGTATTTT. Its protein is CASSQNPGHTTDTQYF.

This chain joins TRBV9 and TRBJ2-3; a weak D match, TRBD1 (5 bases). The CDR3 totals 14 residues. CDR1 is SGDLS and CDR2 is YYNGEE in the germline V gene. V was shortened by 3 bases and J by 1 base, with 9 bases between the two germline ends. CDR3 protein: CASSDRQRTDTQYF. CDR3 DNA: TGTGCCAGCAGCGACCGACAGCGCACAGATACGCAGTATTTT.

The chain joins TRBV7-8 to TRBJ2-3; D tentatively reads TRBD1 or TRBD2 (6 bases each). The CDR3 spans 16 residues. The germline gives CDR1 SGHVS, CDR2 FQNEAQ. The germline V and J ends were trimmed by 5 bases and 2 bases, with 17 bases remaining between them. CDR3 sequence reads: CASSAEGVINTDTQYF. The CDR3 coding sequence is TGTGCCAGCAGCGCGGAGGGGGTTATTAACACAGATACGCAGTATTTT.